Listed here is a single T cell receptor beta chain. This sample stems from a study of T cells expressing NK-cell markers. Study overall: Seven of the eight sequenced donors were HCMV-seropositive; one was seronegative.

CDR3 length: 14 residues. TCRdb reanalyzed the 5' RACE reads, giving one entry per CDR3 protein sequence and no DNA. This sample's table has around 110,000 distinct CDR3 sequences. This chain connects TRBV12-3 or TRBV12-4 to TRBJ2-7. The material sequenced was blood T cells: a sorted CD56 or NKG2C T cell subset, CD4+ or CD8+ T cells, or bulk PBMC T cells (not recorded which). The source is a woman aged 18 to 75 in good health. Here the CDR3 reads CASSFTLTSYEQYF.